This passage covers 32 T cell receptor beta chains from one sample sequenced in a study of identical twins. MiXCR was run by TCRdb on the 5' RACE reads, yielding one entry per CDR3 protein. The table includes 430,000 or so distinct CDR3 sequences, approximately 24% detected once. This sample also appeared in a second study, on T cells expressing NK-cell markers.

The sample consisted of CD4+ T cells sorted from blood. These TCRs come from a woman under 30 in good health.

The chain combines TRBV20-1 with TRBJ1-6; 8 bases fit TRBD1. V was pared by 1 base and J by 5 bases, with 1 base of the junction left unmatched. The CDR3 runs to 14 residues. Germline V gene sequence: CDR1 DFQATT, CDR2 SNEGSKA (reference sequence). The CDR3: CSARVQGDNSPLHF. In DNA, the CDR3 is TGCAGTGCTAGAGTACAGGGGGATAATTCACCCCTCCACTTT.

This clonotype was seen a single time. The germline gene is not matched at one end of the junction; a read error may be the cause. This rearrangement joins TRBV4-2 to TRBJ2-1, with TRBD1 identical over 9 bases. CDR1 LGHNA and CDR2 YNFKEQ come from the germline V gene. The CDR3 is made up of 14 amino acids. This chain's CDR3 is CAISFGTGIGEQFF. CDR3 nucleotide sequence: TGTGCCATCAGCTTTGGGACAGGGATCGGTGAGCAGTTCTTC.

This clonotype has just a few counts. The rearrangement uses TRBV5-1 and TRBJ2-3; TRBD2 aligns across 11 bases. CDR3 length: 16 amino acids. V was pared by 2 bases and J by 7 bases, with 9 bases of the junction left unmatched. Germline values: CDR1 SGHRS, CDR2 YFSETQ. CDR3 nucleotides: TGCGCCAGCAGCTTTACTTTAGCGGGGGGGCCACATACGCAGTATTTT. Its protein is CASSFTLAGGPHTQYF. The complete variable domain, with remaining parts taken from reference TRBV5-1 and TRBJ2-3, reads KAGVTQTPRYLIKTRGQQVTLSCSPISGHRSVSWYQQTPGQGLQFLFEYFSETQRNKGNFPGRFSGRQFSNSRSEMNVSTLELGDSALYLCASSFTLAGGPHTQYFGPGTRLTVL.

V gene TRBV6-5 combines with J gene TRBJ1-6, with 11 bases matching TRBD1. After removal of 4 bases from V and 7 bases from J, the junction contained 3 bases not matched to a gene. CDR1 and CDR2 from the germline V gene are MNHEY and SVGAGI. The length of the CDR3 is 15 residues. CDR3 coding DNA: TGTGCCAGCAGTTTCCGGGACAGGGGGAATTCACCCCTCCACTTT. This encodes CASSFRDRGNSPLHF.

The chain carries TRBV5-4 and TRBJ1-4; D gene unclear. Germline V gene lookup returns CDR1 SGHNT and CDR2 YYREEE (reference sequence). The CDR3 is 15 amino acids. Trimming pared 0 bases from V and 5 bases from J, leaving 11 bases between. For the CDR3, the DNA is TGTGCCAGCAGCTTGGGAGCAAGATCCAATGAAAAACTGTTTTTT. Amino acids: CASSLGARSNEKLFF. Supplemented by reference TRBV5-4 and TRBJ1-4, the full variable domain reads ETGVTQSPTHLIKTRGQQVTLRCSSQSGHNTVSWYQQALGQGPQFIFQYYREEENGRGNFPPRFSGLQFPNYSSELNVNALELDDSALYLCASSLGARSNEKLFFGSGTQLSVL.

This clonotype has just a few counts. The DNA for the CDR3 is TGTGCCAGCAGTTACGCCGGGACAGTGGGTGAAAAACTGTTTTTT. It yields the protein CASSYAGTVGEKLFF. The chain combines TRBV6-5 with TRBJ1-4, with 7 bases that match TRBD1. J gave up 7 bases and V 2 bases, and 7 bases lay outside the gene matches. The CDR3 runs to 15 residues. CDR1 and CDR2 (germline): MNHEY, SVGAGI.

The table lists this clonotype with a few counts. The CDR3, as DNA: TGTGCCAGCAGCAAACAGAACTCTGGGGCCAACGTCCTGACTTTC. It codes for CASSKQNSGANVLTF. V usage is TRBV6-1 and J usage is TRBJ2-6; no reliable D call. Trimming cost V 6 bases and J 0 bases, with 9 bases left between them. The CDR3 runs 15 residues. Germline V gene sequence: CDR1 MNHNS, CDR2 SASEGT.

Ten or more counts support this clonotype. V gene TRBV12-3 or TRBV12-4 combines with J gene TRBJ2-5; the D gene is possibly TRBD2 (5 bases). V lost 2 bases and J lost 4, with 8 bases in between. The CDR3 has 13 residues. CDR3 region: CASSLIEGETQYF. Here the CDR3 DNA reads TGTGCCAGCAGTTTAATTGAGGGAGAGACCCAGTACTTC.

The chain links TRBV7-9 to TRBJ2-7; D gene uncertain. Germline loops: CDR1 SEHNR, CDR2 FQNEAQ (reference sequence). V lost 0 bases and J lost 0, with 6 bases in between. CDR3 length: 14 residues. The CDR3 sequence: CASSLAPNSYEQYF. CDR3 DNA sequence: TGTGCCAGCAGCTTAGCTCCGAACTCCTACGAGCAGTACTTC.

The V gene is TRBV2, the J gene TRBJ2-7; perhaps D is TRBD1 or TRBD2 (5 bases each). Deletions cut 7 bases from V and 2 bases from J, with 9 bases between. There are 12 residues in the CDR3. Germline V CDR1 and CDR2: SNHLY, FYNNEI. The CDR3 region is CASTKGPYEQYF. The DNA of the CDR3 is TGTGCCAGCACTAAGGGACCCTACGAGCAGTACTTC.

The J gene is TRBJ2-1, the V gene TRBV20-1; D is possibly TRBD2 (5 bases). Trimming took off 3 bases at V and 0 bases at J, with 9 bases between the two ends. CDR3 length equals 14 residues. CDR1 is DFQATT, CDR2 SNEGSKA, per germline (reference sequence). The CDR3: CSASRGSSYNEQFF. The DNA of the CDR3 is TGCAGTGCTAGTAGAGGGAGCTCCTACAATGAGCAGTTCTTC.

This chain uses TRBV2 with TRBJ2-3, with 7 bases aligning to TRBD2. The CDR3 is 14 residues long. Germline-derived CDR1 and CDR2 are SNHLY and FYNNEI. The V segment lost 8 bases and the J segment 0 bases; nucleotides outside the gene matches: 5. The CDR3 reads CASRRAGSTDTQYF. Here the CDR3 DNA reads TGTGCCAGCCGCCGAGCGGGGAGCACAGATACGCAGTATTTT.

In this sample, this clonotype turned up a few times. The J gene is TRBJ2-1, the V gene TRBV12-3 or TRBV12-4; D uncertain. CDR3 length: 11 amino acids. Trimming removed 1 base at V and 13 bases at J, with 8 bases between. CDR3 in amino acids: CASSLVDRQFF. The CDR3 DNA sequence: TGTGCCAGCAGTTTAGTGGACCGACAGTTCTTC.

The rearrangement uses TRBV9 and TRBJ2-5, with D hard to call. The germline V gene encodes CDR1 SGDLS and CDR2 YYNGEE. CDR3 length equals 14 residues. V was shortened by 3 bases and J by 3 bases, with 12 bases between the two germline ends. CDR3 coding DNA: TGTGCCAGCAGCGCCAGATCTTGGGAAGAGACCCAGTACTTC. Translating gives CASSARSWEETQYF.

The chain has TRBV10-3 and TRBJ2-7, with 8 bases aligning to TRBD1. The CDR3 covers 13 residues. Trimming took 10 bases from V and 2 from J; bases not matched to a gene: 7. Germline V gives CDR1 ENHRY, CDR2 SYGVKD. The CDR3 region is CATRTGSTYEQYF. DNA of the CDR3: TGTGCCACCCGGACAGGGTCGACCTACGAGCAGTACTTC.

This clonotype showed up just a few times. Here the CDR3 DNA reads TGCGCCAGCAGCTTGGACGGGAGGGTGGAGACCCAGTACTTC. Its translation: CASSLDGRVETQYF. This sequence joins TRBV5-1 and TRBJ2-5; 8 nucleotides match TRBD2. V gave up 0 bases and J gave up 5 bases; unmatched junction bases: 3. The CDR3 has 14 amino acids. Looked up from germline, CDR1 is SGHRS and CDR2 is YFSETQ.

This clonotype was seen a few times. CDR3 sequence: CSARMGIGTYNEQFF. CDR3 coding DNA: TGCAGTGCTAGGATGGGAATCGGGACTTACAATGAGCAGTTCTTC. This rearrangement joins TRBV20-1 to TRBJ2-1; D perhaps matches TRBD2 (6 bases). CDR1 and CDR2 from the germline V gene are DFQATT and SNEGSKA (reference sequence). Trimming stripped 3 bases from V and 4 bases from J, with 16 bases between. This CDR3 contains 15 residues.

The J gene is TRBJ1-6, the V gene TRBV12-3 or TRBV12-4, with TRBD1 matching 8 bases. This CDR3 has 13 residues. With 5 bases clipped from V and 8 bases from J, the junction kept 2 bases outside the gene matches. CDR3 bases: TGTGCCAGCAGTCCGACAGGGGATTCACCCCTCCACTTT. It specifies CASSPTGDSPLHF.

This clonotype came up a few times. The gene calls are TRBV7-9 and TRBJ2-3; D gene uncertain. Trimming removed 5 bases from V and 0 bases from J, with 15 bases in between. There are 16 residues in the CDR3. In germline, CDR1 is SEHNR, CDR2 FQNEAQ (reference sequence). CDR3 in DNA: TGTGCCAGCAGCCCAAGTGGCCTACTGAGCACAGATACGCAGTATTTT. It translates to CASSPSGLLSTDTQYF.

The chain's CDR3 is CASSPILSSYEQYF. The CDR3 nucleotides are TGTGCCAGCAGCCCCATACTTAGCTCCTACGAGCAGTACTTC. The chain couples TRBV11-2 to TRBJ2-7; D not certain. The CDR3 is 14 amino acids. CDR1 is SGHAT, CDR2 FQNNGV, per germline. The V gene lost 5 bases and the J gene lost 0 bases, with 11 bases spanning the gap.

This rearrangement joins TRBV7-9 to TRBJ2-1; D gene unclear. Germline CDR1 SEHNR, CDR2 FQNEAQ (reference sequence). The CDR3 runs 12 residues. Trimming took 11 bases from V and 6 from J, leaving 14 bases between them. This CDR3 is CAATARSNEQFF. The DNA of the CDR3 is TGTGCCGCCACCGCTCGTAGCAATGAGCAGTTCTTC.

The rearrangement joins TRBV6-5 to TRBJ2-1, with TRBD1 matching 7 bases. The J segment lost 7 bases and the V segment lost 5 bases, leaving 2 bases of the junction unmatched. The CDR3 covers 12 residues. In germline, CDR1 is MNHEY, CDR2 SVGAGI. CDR3 sequence reads: CASSTRGNEQFF. In nucleotides, the CDR3 is TGTGCCAGCAGTACCAGGGGGAATGAGCAGTTCTTC.

The chain joins TRBV18 to TRBJ2-1; the D is unclear. The V end lost 4 bases, the J end lost 6 bases, and 13 bases lay between the germline ends. This CDR3 spans 14 amino acids. Germline CDR1 KGHSH, CDR2 LQKENI. The CDR3 coding sequence is TGTGCCAGCTCACACGGGCAGACCCCCAATGAGCAGTTCTTC. Amino acid sequence: CASSHGQTPNEQFF. The full variable domain, with the rest looked up from reference TRBV18 and TRBJ2-1, is NAGVMQNPRHLVRRRGQEARLRCSPMKGHSHVYWYRQLPEEGLKFMVYLQKENIIDESGMPKERFSAEFPKEGPSILRIQQVVRGDSAAYFCASSHGQTPNEQFFGPGTRLTVL.

This clonotype was observed a few times. The chain joins TRBV5-1 to TRBJ2-7; perhaps TRBD2 as D (6 bases). Between the trimmed V and J ends, which lost 1 base and 1 base, there was a span of 12 bases. There are 15 residues in the CDR3. Looked up from germline, CDR1 is SGHRS and CDR2 is YFSETQ. CDR3 in amino acids: CASSLYGSGSYEQYF. DNA for the CDR3: TGCGCCAGCAGCTTGTATGGGAGCGGGTCCTACGAGCAGTACTTC.

This clonotype occurred a few times. V gene TRBV29-1 combines with J gene TRBJ2-7, with D perhaps matching TRBD1 (5 bases). V gave up 4 bases and J gave up 4 bases, with 5 bases separating them. This CDR3 contains 10 residues. Germline CDR1 is SQVTM and CDR2 is ANQGSEA. This CDR3 is CSVGQYEQYF. The CDR3 DNA reads as TGCAGCGTTGGACAGTACGAGCAGTACTTC.

This clonotype was counted only a few times. V is TRBV24-1 and J is TRBJ2-2; unclear D gene. Between the trimmed V and J ends, which lost 5 bases and 6 bases, there was a span of 9 bases. Germline V gives CDR1 KGHDR, CDR2 SFDVKD. This CDR3 comprises 13 residues. The CDR3 DNA is TGTGCCACCAGTGGGGGTTCCTCCGGGGAGCTGTTTTTT. Amino acids: CATSGGSSGELFF.

This chain uses TRBV4-3 with TRBJ1-2; 8 positions match TRBD1. There are 17 residues in the CDR3. After removal of 4 bases from V and 2 bases from J, the junction contained 12 bases not matched to a gene. CDR1 is LGHNA and CDR2 is YSLEER in the germline V gene. This CDR3 reads CASSRAGQGTINYGYTF. In DNA form, the CDR3 reads TGCGCCAGCAGCCGGGCAGGACAGGGAACTATCAACTATGGCTACACCTTC.

This clonotype was seen ten or more times. The chain links TRBV12-3 or TRBV12-4 to TRBJ2-7; 7 positions match TRBD1. This CDR3 comprises 14 residues. J was trimmed by 5 bases and V by 6 bases; bases with no gene match: 10. As DNA, the CDR3 is TGTGCCAGCAGCTATACAGGGGCAATCCACGAGCAGTACTTC. It specifies CASSYTGAIHEQYF.

The genes are TRBV6-2 or TRBV6-3 and TRBJ2-6; no definite D call. The germline V gene has CDR1 MNHEY and CDR2 SVGEGT. The CDR3 contains 15 residues. Trimming removed 7 bases at V and 0 bases at J, with 10 bases between. This CDR3 reads CASTRSSSGANVLTF. The CDR3 DNA reads as TGTGCCAGCACCCGGAGCAGCTCTGGGGCCAACGTCCTGACTTTC.

V gene TRBV20-1 combines with J gene TRBJ2-5; the match to TRBD2 covers 13 bases. V shed 5 bases and J 4 bases; nucleotides not matched to a gene: 10. Per germline, CDR1 DFQATT and CDR2 SNEGSKA (reference sequence). The CDR3 is made up of 16 amino acids. This CDR3 is CSAPGLAGVKRETQYF. DNA for the CDR3: TGCAGTGCTCCTGGACTAGCGGGAGTGAAGAGAGAGACCCAGTACTTC.

This chain connects TRBV20-1 to TRBJ2-3, with D possibly being TRBD1 (6 bases). Germline V gene sequence: CDR1 DFQATT, CDR2 SNEGSKA (reference sequence). The CDR3 has 15 residues. The CDR3 spells CSARTARFSQDTQYF. The CDR3 region has the DNA TGCAGCGCCCGGACAGCCCGTTTTTCACAAGATACGCAGTATTTT.

The chain carries TRBV2 and TRBJ1-2, with D possibly TRBD1 on 5 matching bases. This CDR3 region has 18 residues. V shed 4 bases and J shed 1 base, with 22 bases lying between them. CDR1 is SNHLY, CDR2 FYNNEI, per germline. The CDR3: CASSVSGRAGSINYGYTF. CDR3 in DNA: TGTGCCAGCAGTGTGTCGGGTCGGGCAGGGAGTATTAACTATGGCTACACCTTC.